This TCR beta chain came from a study of T cell responses to AZD1222 COVID-19 vaccine (dated by TCRdb to 2020 to 2023). Study-wide context: AZD1222 recipients with second doses at about 4 weeks or about 12 weeks were pooled, because spike-specific TCR depth and breadth did not differ between schedules. A total of 230 or so trial participants underwent TCR sequencing, of whom about 210 received two doses of AZD1222 and roughly 25 received two doses of the MenACWY control vaccine. Trial participants were enrolled by age into subgroups of 18-55, 56-69 and 70-plus years, and around 150, 29 and 61 TCR-sequenced participants, respectively, were included in these subgroups. General findings and caveats noted by the study authors: Conclusions about previously exposed vaccinees are limited because only a handful of AZD1222 recipients were SARS-CoV-2 seropositive at baseline. Spike-specific TCR breadth and depth rose significantly after two AZD1222 doses compared with day 0 and with MenACWY recipients. Vaccine-associated CD4 TCRs spanned the whole spike protein, with dominant responses in regions 160-218 and 743-854. Because no day 14 peak-response samples were available, the repertoires could be characterized only after the peak T cell response. The 56-69-year group was small, and its depth increase did not reach significance, likely because of low power. Most participants were white British and females outnumbered males, and the authors suggested that clonal diversity may have been underestimated. Reportedly, almost half of the unique spike-specific TCRs recognized epitopes lying outside the regions that are mutated in the B.1.351 and B.1.1.7 variants.

The CDR3 regions of human TCRbeta chains were analyzed by immunosequencing. From the authors' description of their analysis: TCRs in the repertoires were matched against a reference library of SARS-CoV-2-specific TCRs that had been generated with the MIRA antigen-specificity platform. Breadth was defined as the fraction of unique TCRs that were SARS-CoV-2-associated, and depth was defined as the fraction of total T cells that were SARS-CoV-2-associated. Each spike-specific TCR was assigned to its reactive spike region and to a CD4 or CD8 class using the MIRA data. Log10-transformed breadth and depth values were compared by one-way ANOVA with Sidak's multiple comparisons tests. The source is immuneACCESS, and TCRdb retained only in-frame sequences with V and J called. Part of the clones is not carried over; for the studies checked, unresolved V genes explain less than half of this, and the remainder is unexplained. V and J calls and clone size come straight from that table; D and trimming were deduced from the DNA. Counted in this sample were around 69,000 clones; approximately 90% of them appeared once. Approximately 11% of the sample is taken by the ten largest.

The CDR3 goes from the cysteine to the phenylalanine over 13 residues. The retained sequence is limited to the CDR3, 39 bases, with the frame set at the first base. A distance of 10 bases separates the germline ends of V and J, which lose 4 bases and 4 bases respectively. Taken from the germline V gene, the CDR1 and CDR2 loops are MDHEN and SYDVKM. Concerning this clone itself: Its antigen specificity is not known. No per-base quality is available; no much larger clone lies one base away.

Per the publication, the time point label means: baseline before first vaccination. Samples from vaccinated people were obtained from the UK trials COV001 and COV002, which included a single-blind randomized controlled phase 2/3 trial of AZD1222 (ChAdOx1 nCoV-19) in healthy adults. For TCRbeta chain sequencing, PBMC samples were collected from trial participants at day 0 and at day 28 after the second dose. Sequencing used peripheral blood, obtained on day 0 of AZD1222 vaccination. The chain is assembled from TRBV28 and TRBJ1-2; no D gene is confidently identified. The clonotype comes from an adult in good health. The DNA reads as follows: TGTGCCAGCAGTTCCGCGATATTCTATGGCTACACCTTC. Protein translation: CASSSAIFYGYTF.